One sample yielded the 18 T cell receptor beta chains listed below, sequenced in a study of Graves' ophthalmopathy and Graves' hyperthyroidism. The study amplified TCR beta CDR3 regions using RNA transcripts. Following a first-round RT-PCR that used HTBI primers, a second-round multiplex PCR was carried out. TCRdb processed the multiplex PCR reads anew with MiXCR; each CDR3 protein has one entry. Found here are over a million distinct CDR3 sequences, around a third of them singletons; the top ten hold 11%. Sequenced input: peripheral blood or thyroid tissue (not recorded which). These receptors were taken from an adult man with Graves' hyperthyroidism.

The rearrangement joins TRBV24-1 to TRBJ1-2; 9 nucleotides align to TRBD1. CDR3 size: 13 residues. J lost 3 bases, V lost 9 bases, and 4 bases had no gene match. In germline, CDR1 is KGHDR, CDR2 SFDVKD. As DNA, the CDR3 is TGTGCCACCCAGGGGACAGGGCACTATGGCTACACCTTC. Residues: CATQGTGHYGYTF.

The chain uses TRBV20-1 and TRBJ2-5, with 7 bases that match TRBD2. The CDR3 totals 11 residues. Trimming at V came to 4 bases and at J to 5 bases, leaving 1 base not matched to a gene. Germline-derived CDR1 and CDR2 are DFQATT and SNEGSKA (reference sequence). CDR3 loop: CSATGRETQYF. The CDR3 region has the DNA TGCAGTGCTACCGGGAGGGAGACCCAGTACTTC.

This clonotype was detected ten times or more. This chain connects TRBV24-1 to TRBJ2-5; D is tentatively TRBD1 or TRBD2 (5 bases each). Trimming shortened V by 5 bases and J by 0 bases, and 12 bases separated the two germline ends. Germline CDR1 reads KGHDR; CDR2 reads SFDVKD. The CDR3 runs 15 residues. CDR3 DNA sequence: TGTGCCACCAGTGCTCGGGACGGGTACCAAGAGACCCAGTACTTC. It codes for CATSARDGYQETQYF.

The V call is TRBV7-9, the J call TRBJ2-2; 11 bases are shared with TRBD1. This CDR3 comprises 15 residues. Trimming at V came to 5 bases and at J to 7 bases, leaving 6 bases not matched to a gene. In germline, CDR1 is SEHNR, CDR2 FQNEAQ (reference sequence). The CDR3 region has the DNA TGTGCCAGCAGCCAGGGACAGGGGGTGGTCGGGGAGCTGTTTTTT. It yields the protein CASSQGQGVVGELFF.

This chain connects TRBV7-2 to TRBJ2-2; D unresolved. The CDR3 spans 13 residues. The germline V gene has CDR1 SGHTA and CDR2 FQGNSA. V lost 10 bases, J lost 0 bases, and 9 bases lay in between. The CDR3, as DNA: TGTGCCACACCTCAACCGAACACCGGGGAGCTGTTTTTT. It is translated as CATPQPNTGELFF.

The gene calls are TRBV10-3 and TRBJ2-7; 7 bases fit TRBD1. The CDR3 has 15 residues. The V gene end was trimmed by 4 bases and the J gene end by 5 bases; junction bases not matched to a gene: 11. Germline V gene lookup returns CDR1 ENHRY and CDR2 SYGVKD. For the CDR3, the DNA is TGTGCCATCAGTGGAAACAGGGGTTGGCGGAACGAGCAGTACTTC. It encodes CAISGNRGWRNEQYF.

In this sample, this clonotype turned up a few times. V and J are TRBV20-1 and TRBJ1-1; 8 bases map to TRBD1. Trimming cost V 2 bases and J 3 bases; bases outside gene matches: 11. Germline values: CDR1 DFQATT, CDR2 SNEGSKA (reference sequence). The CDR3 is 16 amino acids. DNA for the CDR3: TGCAGTGCTAGAAAGGTCGGACAGGGCCGTGACACTGAAGCTTTCTTT. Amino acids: CSARKVGQGRDTEAFF.

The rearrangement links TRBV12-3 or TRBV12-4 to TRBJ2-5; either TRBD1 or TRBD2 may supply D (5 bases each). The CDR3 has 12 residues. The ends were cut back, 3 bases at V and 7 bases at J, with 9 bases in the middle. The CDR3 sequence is CASSFQGVTQYF. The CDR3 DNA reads TGTGCCAGCAGTTTCCAGGGAGTGACCCAGTACTTC.

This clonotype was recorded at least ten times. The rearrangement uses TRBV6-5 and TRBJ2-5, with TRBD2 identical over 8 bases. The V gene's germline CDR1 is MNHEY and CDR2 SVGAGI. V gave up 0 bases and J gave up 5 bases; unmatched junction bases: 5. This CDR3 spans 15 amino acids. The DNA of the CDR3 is TGTGCCAGCAGTTACTCAGGAGCGGGGGCGGAGACCCAGTACTTC. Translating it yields CASSYSGAGAETQYF.

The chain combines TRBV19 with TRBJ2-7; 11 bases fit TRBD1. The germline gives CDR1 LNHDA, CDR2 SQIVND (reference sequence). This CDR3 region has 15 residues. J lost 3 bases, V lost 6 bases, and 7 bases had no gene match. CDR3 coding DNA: TGTGCCAGTAGGATTACCGGGACAGGGGGCTACGAGCAGTACTTC. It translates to CASRITGTGGYEQYF. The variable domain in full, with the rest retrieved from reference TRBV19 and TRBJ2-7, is DGGITQSPKYLFRKEGQNVTLSCEQNLNHDAMYWYRQDPGQGLRLIYYSQIVNDFQKGDIAEGYSVSREKKESFPLTVTSAQKNPTAFYLCASRITGTGGYEQYFGPGTRLTVT.

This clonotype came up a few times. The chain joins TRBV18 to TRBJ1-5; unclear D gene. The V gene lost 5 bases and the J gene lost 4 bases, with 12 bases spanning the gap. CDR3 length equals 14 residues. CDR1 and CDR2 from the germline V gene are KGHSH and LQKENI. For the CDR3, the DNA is TGTGCCAGCTCAATGTCCGGGAGTAATCAGCCCCAGCATTTT. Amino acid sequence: CASSMSGSNQPQHF.

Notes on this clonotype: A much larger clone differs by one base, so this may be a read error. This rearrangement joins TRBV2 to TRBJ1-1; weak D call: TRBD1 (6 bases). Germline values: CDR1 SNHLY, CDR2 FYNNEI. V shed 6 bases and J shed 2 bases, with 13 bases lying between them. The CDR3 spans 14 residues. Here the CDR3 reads CASRGRGINTEAFF. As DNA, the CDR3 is TGTGCCAGCAGAGGAAGGGGGATCAACACTGAAGCTTTCTTT.

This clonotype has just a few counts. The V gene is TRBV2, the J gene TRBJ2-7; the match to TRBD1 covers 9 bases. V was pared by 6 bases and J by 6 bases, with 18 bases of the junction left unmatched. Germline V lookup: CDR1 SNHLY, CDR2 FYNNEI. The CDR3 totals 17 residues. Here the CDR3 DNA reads TGTGCCAGCAGCTCCCGATCGGGACAGGGTTTTCTTGGCGAGCAGTACTTC. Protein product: CASSSRSGQGFLGEQYF.

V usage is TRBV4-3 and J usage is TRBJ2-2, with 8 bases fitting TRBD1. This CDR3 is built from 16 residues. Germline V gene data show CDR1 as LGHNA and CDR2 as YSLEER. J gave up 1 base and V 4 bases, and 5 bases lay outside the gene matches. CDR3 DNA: TGCGCCAGCAGCCGCAGGGGGACAGGGAACACCGGGGAGCTGTTTTTT. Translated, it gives CASSRRGTGNTGELFF.

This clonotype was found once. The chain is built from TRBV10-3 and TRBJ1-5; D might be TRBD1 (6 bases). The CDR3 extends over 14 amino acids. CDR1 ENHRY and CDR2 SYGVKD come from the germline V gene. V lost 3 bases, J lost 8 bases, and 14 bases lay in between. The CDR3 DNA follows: TGTGCCATCAGTGACCCTTGGGGGGCAGAGCCCCAGCATTTT. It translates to CAISDPWGAEPQHF.

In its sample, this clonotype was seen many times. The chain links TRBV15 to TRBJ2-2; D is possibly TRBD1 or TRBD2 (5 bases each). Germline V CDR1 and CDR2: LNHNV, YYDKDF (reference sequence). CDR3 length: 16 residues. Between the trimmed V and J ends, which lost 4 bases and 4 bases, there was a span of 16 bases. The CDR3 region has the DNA TGTGCCACCAGCACCATAGGGACGAGAGGCACCGGGGAGCTGTTTTTT. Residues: CATSTIGTRGTGELFF.

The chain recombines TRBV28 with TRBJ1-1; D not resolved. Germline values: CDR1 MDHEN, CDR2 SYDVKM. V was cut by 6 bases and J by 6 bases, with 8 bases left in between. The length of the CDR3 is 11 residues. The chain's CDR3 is CASRRFAEAFF. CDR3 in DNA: TGTGCCAGCAGGCGTTTCGCTGAAGCTTTCTTT.

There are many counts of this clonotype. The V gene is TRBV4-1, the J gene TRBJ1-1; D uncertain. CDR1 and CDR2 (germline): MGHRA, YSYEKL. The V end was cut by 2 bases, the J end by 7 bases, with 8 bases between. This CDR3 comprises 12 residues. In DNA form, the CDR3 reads TGCGCCAGCAGCCAAAAAGGGAATGAAGCTTTCTTT. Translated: CASSQKGNEAFF.